These 9 T cell receptor beta chains were sequenced from one sample in a study of T cell responses to AZD1222 COVID-19 vaccine. TCRdb's copy holds only in-frame clones and misses some; the assay was immunoSEQ multiplex PCR. Of about 110,000 clones in the sample, approximately 90% were seen once. The source material was peripheral blood, sampled on day 0 of AZD1222 vaccination. The receptors here all came from an adult in good health.

This chain joins TRBV4-2 and TRBJ1-2; no clear D. This CDR3 has 13 amino acids. CDR1 is LGHNA and CDR2 is YNFKEQ in the germline V gene. Trimming removed 0 bases from V and 4 bases from J, with 6 bases in between. This chain's CDR3 is CASSQEYGYGYTF. The CDR3 DNA reads TGTGCCAGCAGCCAAGAGTACGGCTATGGCTACACCTTC.

This chain connects TRBV4-1 to TRBJ2-7; D gene ambiguous. Germline V gene sequence: CDR1 MGHRA, CDR2 YSYEKL. V was trimmed by 3 bases and J by 4 bases, leaving 16 bases between them. The CDR3 spans 15 residues. The DNA for the CDR3 is TGCGCCAGCAGCCATACTACCGACGCCTCTTACGAGCAGTACTTC. Translated: CASSHTTDASYEQYF.

This clone was observed a few times. V is TRBV4-2 and J is TRBJ2-3, with a possible D match to TRBD2 (8 bases). This CDR3 is built from 16 residues. Germline lookup yields CDR1 LGHNA and CDR2 YNFKEQ. Between the trimmed V and J ends, which lost 4 bases and 5 bases, there was a span of 19 bases. CDR3 amino acids: CASSPRVAGTEDTQYF. In nucleotides, the CDR3 is TGTGCCAGCAGCCCCCGAGTAGCGGGGACAGAAGATACGCAGTATTTT.

The genes are TRBV7-9 and TRBJ2-5; possibly TRBD1 for D (6 bases). Trimming took 5 bases from V and 2 from J, leaving 9 bases between them. This CDR3 has 13 amino acids. Per germline, CDR1 SEHNR and CDR2 FQNEAQ (reference sequence). The CDR3 region has the DNA TGTGCCAGCAGCAGAGGACAGCAAGAGACCCAGTACTTC. It codes for CASSRGQQETQYF.

This clone has a single count. This chain joins TRBV19 and TRBJ1-4; D uncertain. Germline V gives CDR1 LNHDA, CDR2 SQIVND (reference sequence). Trimming left V 7 bases short and J 0 bases short, with 9 bases between. The CDR3 has 14 amino acids. CDR3 nucleotides: TGTGCCAGTAACGAGGGTCCAACTAATGAAAAACTGTTTTTT. As protein: CASNEGPTNEKLFF.

The genes are TRBV4-1 and TRBJ1-6; D uncertain. The germline V and J ends were trimmed by 0 bases and 0 bases, with 18 bases remaining between them. Looked up from germline, CDR1 is MGHRA and CDR2 is YSYEKL. The CDR3 spans 20 residues. The CDR3 sequence: CASSQDWPPKPSSYNSPLHF. CDR3 in DNA: TGCGCCAGCAGCCAAGATTGGCCCCCCAAACCTAGCTCCTATAATTCACCCCTCCACTTT.

This clone is a singleton in its sample. The CDR3 DNA follows: TGTGCCAGCAGTGAAGCGGCAGGGGGCGGCTATGGCTACACCTTC. It is translated as CASSEAAGGGYGYTF. The chain joins TRBV6-1 to TRBJ1-2, with 8 bases matching TRBD1. The junction had 4 bases not matched to a gene; V was cut back by 0 bases and J by 4 bases. From germline, CDR1 is MNHNS and CDR2 SASEGT. The CDR3 runs 15 residues.

The rearrangement links TRBV30 to TRBJ1-6, with 10 bases that match TRBD1. Germline V gene lookup returns CDR1 GTSNPN and CDR2 SVGIG (reference sequence). Trimming removed 2 bases from V and 6 bases from J; junction bases left unmatched: 7. The CDR3 covers 16 residues. The chain's CDR3 is CAWSPRRTGGNSPLHF. The CDR3 nucleotides are TGTGCCTGGAGTCCTCGGAGGACAGGGGGTAATTCACCCCTCCACTTT.

The chain carries TRBV6-5 and TRBJ1-2, with 7 bases identical to TRBD1. CDR3 size: 14 residues. Germline loops: CDR1 MNHEY, CDR2 SVGAGI. V lost 8 bases and J lost 8; bases outside the gene matches: 14. The CDR3 protein is CASWGTDRPGGYTF. As DNA, the CDR3 is TGTGCCAGCTGGGGGACAGACCGTCCAGGAGGCTACACCTTC.